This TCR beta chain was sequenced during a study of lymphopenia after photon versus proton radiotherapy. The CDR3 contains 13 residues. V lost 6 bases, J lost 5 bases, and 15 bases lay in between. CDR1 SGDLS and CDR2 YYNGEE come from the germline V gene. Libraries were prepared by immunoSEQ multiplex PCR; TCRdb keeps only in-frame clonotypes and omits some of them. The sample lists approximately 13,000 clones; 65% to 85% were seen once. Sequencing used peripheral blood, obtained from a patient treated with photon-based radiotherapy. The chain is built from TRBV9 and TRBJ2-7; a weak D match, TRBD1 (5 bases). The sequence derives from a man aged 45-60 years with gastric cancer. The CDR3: CASIPTTVNEQYF. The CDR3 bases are TGTGCCAGCATACCGACGACAGTTAACGAGCAGTACTTC.